This record looks at one T cell receptor beta chain sequence and its context. The antigen is unknown. The sample comes from a study of glioma-infiltrating T cells after dendritic cell vaccination. Study-level information: Patients received three intradermal dendritic cell vaccine injections at biweekly intervals.

This CDR3 region has 16 residues. Produced via immunoSEQ multiplex PCR; TCRdb's table is partial and in-frame only. Of tens of thousands of clones listed, around 86% were seen once; the top ten hold over 8.5%. Study-wide points: The cohort had few patients with full blood and tumor sets.

This material consisted of blood, taken before dendritic cell vaccination. The TCR was taken from a human donor with glioblastoma. The V and J genes are TRBV21-1 and TRBJ1-4. TRBV21-1 has pseudogene status. CDR3 DNA: TGTGCCAGCAGCAAACGGGGAGGGGGACATAATGAAAAACTGTTTTTT. Protein: CASSKRGGGHNEKLFF.